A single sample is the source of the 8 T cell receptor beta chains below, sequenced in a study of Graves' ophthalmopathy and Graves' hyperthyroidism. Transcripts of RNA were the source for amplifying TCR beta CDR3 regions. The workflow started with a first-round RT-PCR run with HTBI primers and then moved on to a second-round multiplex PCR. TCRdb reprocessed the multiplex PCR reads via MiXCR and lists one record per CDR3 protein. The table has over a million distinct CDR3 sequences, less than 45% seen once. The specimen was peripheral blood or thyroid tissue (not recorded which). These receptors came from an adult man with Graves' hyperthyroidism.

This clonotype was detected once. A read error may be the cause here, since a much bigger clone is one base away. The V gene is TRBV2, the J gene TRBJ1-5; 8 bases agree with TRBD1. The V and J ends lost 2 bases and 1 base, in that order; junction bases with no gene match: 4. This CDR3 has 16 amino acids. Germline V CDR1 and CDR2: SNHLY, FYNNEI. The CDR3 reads CASSENRGKSNQPQHF. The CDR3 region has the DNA TGTGCCAGCAGTGAAAACAGGGGGAAGAGCAATCAGCCCCAGCATTTT. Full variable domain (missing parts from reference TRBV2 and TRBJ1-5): EPEVTQTPSHQVTQMGQEVILRCVPISNHLYFYWYRQILGQKVEFLVSFYNNEISEKSEIFDDQFSVERPDGSNFTLKIRSTKLEDSAMYFCASSENRGKSNQPQHFGDGTRLSIL.

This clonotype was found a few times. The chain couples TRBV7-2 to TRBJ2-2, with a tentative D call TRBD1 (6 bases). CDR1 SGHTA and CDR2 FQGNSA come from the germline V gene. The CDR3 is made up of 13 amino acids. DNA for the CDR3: TGTGCTAGCCCGGGACAGAACACCGGGGAGCTGTTTTTT. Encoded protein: CASPGQNTGELFF.

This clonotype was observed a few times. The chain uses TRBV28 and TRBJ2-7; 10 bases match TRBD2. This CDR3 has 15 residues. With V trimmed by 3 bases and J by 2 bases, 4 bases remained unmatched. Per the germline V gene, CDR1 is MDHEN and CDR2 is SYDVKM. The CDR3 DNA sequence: TGTGCCAGCAGTTTTACTAGCGGGGCAACCTACGAGCAGTACTTC. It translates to CASSFTSGATYEQYF.

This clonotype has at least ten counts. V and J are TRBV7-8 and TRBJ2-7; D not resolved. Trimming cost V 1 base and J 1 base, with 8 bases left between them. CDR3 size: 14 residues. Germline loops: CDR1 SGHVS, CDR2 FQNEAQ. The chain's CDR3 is CASSLDRTSYEQYF. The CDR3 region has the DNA TGTGCCAGCAGCTTAGATCGGACGTCCTACGAGCAGTACTTC.

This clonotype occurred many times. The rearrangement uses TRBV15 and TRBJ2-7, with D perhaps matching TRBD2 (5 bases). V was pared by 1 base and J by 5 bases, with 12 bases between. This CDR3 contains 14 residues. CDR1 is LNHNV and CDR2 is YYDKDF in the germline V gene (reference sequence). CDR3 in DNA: TGTGCCACCAGCAGAGTAAGCGAGGGCCACGAGCAGTACTTC. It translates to CATSRVSEGHEQYF.

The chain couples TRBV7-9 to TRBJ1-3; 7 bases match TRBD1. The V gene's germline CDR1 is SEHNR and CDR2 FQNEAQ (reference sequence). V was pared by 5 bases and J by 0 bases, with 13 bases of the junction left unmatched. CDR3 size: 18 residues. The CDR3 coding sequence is TGTGCCAGCAGCCCAGTGGGACAGCCATCGCTCTCTGGAAACACCATATATTTT. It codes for CASSPVGQPSLSGNTIYF.

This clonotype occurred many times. CDR3 coding DNA: TGCAGTGCGACCCTTCTGGCGGTATTCGGGGAGACCCAGTACTTC. Its protein product is CSATLLAVFGETQYF. The genes are TRBV20-1 and TRBJ2-5; D ambiguous. V shed 6 bases and J shed 5 bases, with 22 bases lying between them. Germline values: CDR1 DFQATT, CDR2 SNEGSKA (reference sequence). The CDR3 loop spans 15 amino acids.

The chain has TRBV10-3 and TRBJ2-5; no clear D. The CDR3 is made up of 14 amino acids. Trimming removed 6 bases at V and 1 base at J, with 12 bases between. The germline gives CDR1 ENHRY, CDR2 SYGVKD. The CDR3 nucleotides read TGTGCCATCAGACCCTTTTGGGCCCAAGAGACCCAGTACTTC. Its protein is CAIRPFWAQETQYF.